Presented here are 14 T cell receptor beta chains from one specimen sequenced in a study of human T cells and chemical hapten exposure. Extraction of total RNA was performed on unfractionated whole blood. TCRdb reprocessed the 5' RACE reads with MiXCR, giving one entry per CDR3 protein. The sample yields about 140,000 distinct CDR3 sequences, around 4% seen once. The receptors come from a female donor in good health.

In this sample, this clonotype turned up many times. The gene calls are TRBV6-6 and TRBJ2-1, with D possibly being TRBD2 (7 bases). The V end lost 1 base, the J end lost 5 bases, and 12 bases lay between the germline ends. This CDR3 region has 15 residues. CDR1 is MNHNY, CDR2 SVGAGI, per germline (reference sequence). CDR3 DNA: TGTGCCAGCAGTTACTTGAGGGGGGGTGACAATGAGCAGTTCTTC. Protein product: CASSYLRGGDNEQFF.

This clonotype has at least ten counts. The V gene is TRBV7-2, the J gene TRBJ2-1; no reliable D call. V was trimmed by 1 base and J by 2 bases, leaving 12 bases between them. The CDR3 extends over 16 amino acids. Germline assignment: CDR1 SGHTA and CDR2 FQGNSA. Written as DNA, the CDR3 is TGTGCCAGCAGCTTAGTCCGTCGGAGTGCCTACAATGAGCAGTTCTTC. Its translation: CASSLVRRSAYNEQFF.

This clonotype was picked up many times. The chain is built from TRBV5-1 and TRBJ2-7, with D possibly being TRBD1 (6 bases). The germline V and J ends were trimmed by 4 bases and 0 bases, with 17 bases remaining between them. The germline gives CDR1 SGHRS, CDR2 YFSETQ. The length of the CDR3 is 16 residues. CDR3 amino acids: CASSTGFLDSSYEQYF. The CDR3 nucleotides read TGCGCCAGCAGCACTGGATTTTTGGACAGCTCCTACGAGCAGTACTTC.

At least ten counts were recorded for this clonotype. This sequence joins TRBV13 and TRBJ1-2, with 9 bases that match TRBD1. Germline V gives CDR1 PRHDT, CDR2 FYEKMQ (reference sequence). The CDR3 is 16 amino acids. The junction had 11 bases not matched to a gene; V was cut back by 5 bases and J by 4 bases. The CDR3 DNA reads TGTGCCAGCAGCACTCCCACGGACAGGGGAAGCTATGGCTACACCTTC. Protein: CASSTPTDRGSYGYTF.

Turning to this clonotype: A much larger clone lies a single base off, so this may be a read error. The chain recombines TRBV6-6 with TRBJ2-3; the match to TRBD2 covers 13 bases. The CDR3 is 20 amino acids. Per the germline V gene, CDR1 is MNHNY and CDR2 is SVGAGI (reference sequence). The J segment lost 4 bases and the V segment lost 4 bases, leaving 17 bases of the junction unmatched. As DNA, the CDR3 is TGTGCCAGCAGTTCCTCGACTAGCGGGGGGTCGTCGAAGGGAGCAGATACGCAGTATTTT. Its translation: CASSSSTSGGSSKGADTQYF.

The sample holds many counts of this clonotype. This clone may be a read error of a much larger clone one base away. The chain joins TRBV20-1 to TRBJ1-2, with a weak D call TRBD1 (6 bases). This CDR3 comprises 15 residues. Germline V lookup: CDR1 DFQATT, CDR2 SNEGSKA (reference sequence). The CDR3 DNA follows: TGCAGTGCTACAGGGGTCGGCGGATCACAGTATGGCGACACCTTC. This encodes CSATGVGGSQYGDTF.

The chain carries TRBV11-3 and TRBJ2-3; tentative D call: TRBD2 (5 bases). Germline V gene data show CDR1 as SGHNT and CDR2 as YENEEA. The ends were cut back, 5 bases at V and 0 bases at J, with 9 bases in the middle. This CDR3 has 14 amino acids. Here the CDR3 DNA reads TGTGCCAGCAGCGAAAGCGGTAGCACAGATACGCAGTATTTT. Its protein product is CASSESGSTDTQYF.

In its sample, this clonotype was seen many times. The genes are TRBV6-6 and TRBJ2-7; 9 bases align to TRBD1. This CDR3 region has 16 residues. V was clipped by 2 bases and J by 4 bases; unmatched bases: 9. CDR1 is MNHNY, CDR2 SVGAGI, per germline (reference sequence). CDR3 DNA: TGTGCCAGCAGTTACATACAGGGGGCTGCGATGTACGAGCAGTACTTC. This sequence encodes CASSYIQGAAMYEQYF.

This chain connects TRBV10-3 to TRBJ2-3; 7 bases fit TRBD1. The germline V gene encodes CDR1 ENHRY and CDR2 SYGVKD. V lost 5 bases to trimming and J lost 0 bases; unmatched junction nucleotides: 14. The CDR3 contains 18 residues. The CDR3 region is CAISYTADRKGSTDTQYF. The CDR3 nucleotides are TGTGCCATCAGTTATACTGCGGACAGGAAAGGAAGCACAGATACGCAGTATTTT.

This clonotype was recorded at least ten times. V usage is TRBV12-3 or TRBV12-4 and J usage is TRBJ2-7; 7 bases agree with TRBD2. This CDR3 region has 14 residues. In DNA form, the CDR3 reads TGTGCATCCGAGGGAGGGCTAGTAGGGAGCGAGCAGTACTTC. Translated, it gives CASEGGLVGSEQYF.

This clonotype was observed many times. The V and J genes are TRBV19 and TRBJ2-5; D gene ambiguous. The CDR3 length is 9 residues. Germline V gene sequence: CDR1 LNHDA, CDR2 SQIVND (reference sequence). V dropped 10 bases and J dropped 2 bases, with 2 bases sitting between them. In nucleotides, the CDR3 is TGTGCCACTCAAGAGACCCAGTACTTC. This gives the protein CATQETQYF.

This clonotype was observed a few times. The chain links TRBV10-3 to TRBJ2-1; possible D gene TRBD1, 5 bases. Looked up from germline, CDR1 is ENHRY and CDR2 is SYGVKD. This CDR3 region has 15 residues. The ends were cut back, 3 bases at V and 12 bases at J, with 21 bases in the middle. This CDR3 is CAISEFPHSSQGQFF. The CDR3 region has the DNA TGTGCCATCAGTGAATTCCCCCACAGTAGCCAGGGGCAGTTCTTC.

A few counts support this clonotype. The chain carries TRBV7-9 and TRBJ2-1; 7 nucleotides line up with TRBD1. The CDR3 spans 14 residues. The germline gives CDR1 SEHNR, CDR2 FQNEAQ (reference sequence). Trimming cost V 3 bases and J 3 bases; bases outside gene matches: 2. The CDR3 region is CASSLRDSYNEQFF. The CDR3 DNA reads TGTGCCAGCAGCTTGAGGGACAGCTACAATGAGCAGTTCTTC.

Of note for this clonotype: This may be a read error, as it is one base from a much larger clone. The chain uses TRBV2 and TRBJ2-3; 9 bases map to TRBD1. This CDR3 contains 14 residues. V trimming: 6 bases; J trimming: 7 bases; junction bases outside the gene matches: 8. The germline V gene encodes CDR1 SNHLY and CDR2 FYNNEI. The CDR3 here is CASRTQGATNTQYF. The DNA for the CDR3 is TGTGCCAGCAGAACACAGGGGGCGACGAATACGCAGTATTTT.